A selection of T cell receptor beta chains follows, all from one sample in a study of beta chain features in type 1 diabetes. Measured with immunoSEQ multiplex PCR; TCRdb has only the in-frame clones, and not every one. Counted here are 130,000 to 150,000 clones, around a tenth occurring once; the ten biggest clones make up around 0.68%. Input material: central memory CD4+ T cells from blood. Every receptor here comes from a man between 18 and 35 years old in good health. Both conserved end residues are part of each CDR3. Each record gives: CDR3 protein, CDR3 DNA, V gene, D gene, clone size, CDR3 length, J gene. D genes are given only for firm matches. Clone size appears in some rows only: once, few, many, or a class for an expanded clone.

CASSSGQGVEKLFF	TGTGCCAGCAGCTCCGGACAGGGGGTTGAAAAACTGTTTTTT	TRBV7-3	TRBD1	few	14	TRBJ1-4
CAWSVPSGGETQYF	TGTGCCTGGAGTGTACCTAGCGGGGGGGAGACCCAGTACTTC	TRBV30	TRBD2	few	14	TRBJ2-5
CASSIIAGGRTGELFF	TGTGCCAGCAGCATCATAGCGGGGGGCCGGACCGGGGAGCTGTTTTTT	TRBV7-8	TRBD2	many	16	TRBJ2-2
CASSGTAQETQYF	TGTGCCAGCAGCGGGACAGCCCAAGAGACCCAGTACTTC	TRBV9	NA	NA	13	TRBJ2-5
CASSLEYTTDTQYF	TGTGCCAGCAGCTTGGAGTACACCACAGATACGCAGTATTTT	TRBV5-4	NA	NA	14	TRBJ2-3
CASSNRGPTYEQYF	TGTGCCAGCAGTAACAGGGGGCCCACCTACGAGCAGTACTTC	TRBV5-6	TRBD1	NA	14	TRBJ2-7
CASSSPGQGINEQYF	TGTGCCAGCAGCTCTCCGGGACAGGGGATCAACGAGCAGTACTTC	TRBV5-4	TRBD1	few	15	TRBJ2-7
CASTDGSTQETQYF	TGTGCCAGCACCGACGGGTCAACTCAAGAGACCCAGTACTTC	TRBV28	NA	NA	14	TRBJ2-5
CASSLRRTSGGLYEQYF	TGTGCCAGCAGCTTAAGAAGGACTAGCGGGGGGCTATACGAGCAGTACTTC	TRBV7-8	TRBD2	few	17	TRBJ2-7
CASSIDRNTEAFF	TGTGCCAGTAGTATTGACAGGAACACTGAAGCTTTCTTT	TRBV19	NA	NA	13	TRBJ1-1
CASSLGPSGDNEQFF	TGCGCCAGCAGCTTGGGACCTAGCGGCGACAATGAGCAGTTCTTC	TRBV5-1	TRBD2	few	15	TRBJ2-1
CASSFSLGLAAYEQYF	TGTGCCAGCAGCTTCTCACTAGGACTAGCTGCCTACGAGCAGTACTTC	TRBV11-2	TRBD2	few	16	TRBJ2-7
CASREPLAGGYNEQFF	TGTGCCAGCAGAGAACCACTAGCGGGGGGTTACAATGAGCAGTTCTTC	TRBV9	TRBD2	few	16	TRBJ2-1